The 24 T cell receptor beta chains reported below all come from one sample, sequenced in a study of T cell responses to AZD1222 COVID-19 vaccine. Clones were read by immunoSEQ multiplex PCR, and TCRdb kept only the in-frame ones, dropping some. This table has 150,000 or so clones, approximately 89% appearing once. The sequencing here drew on peripheral blood, taken 28 days after the second AZD1222 dose. These receptors were obtained from an adult who received the AZD1222 COVID-19 vaccine.

The chain employs TRBV27 and TRBJ2-7; D possibly corresponds to TRBD2 (6 bases). The CDR3 length is 13 residues. From germline, CDR1 is MNHEY and CDR2 SMNVEV (reference sequence). Trimming removed 6 bases at V and 3 bases at J, with 12 bases between. CDR3 in DNA: TGTGCCAGCAGGCGGGACTCCCACTACGAGCAGTACTTC. It codes for CASRRDSHYEQYF.

The sample holds one count of this clone. This rearrangement joins TRBV19 to TRBJ1-5; 8 bases line up with TRBD1. CDR1 is LNHDA and CDR2 is SQIVND in the germline V gene (reference sequence). The CDR3 extends over 15 amino acids. The V gene end was trimmed by 3 bases and the J gene end by 7 bases; junction bases not matched to a gene: 8. Here the CDR3 DNA reads TGTGCCAGTAGTATCGGACAGGGCGGTTGGCAGCCCCAGCATTTT. This encodes CASSIGQGGWQPQHF.

The chain combines TRBV5-1 with TRBJ1-1; no clear D. Trimming pared 1 base from V and 1 base from J, leaving 5 bases between. This CDR3 has 13 amino acids. CDR1 is SGHRS, CDR2 YFSETQ, per germline. CDR3 coding DNA: TGCGCCAGCAGCTTGCAAGCGAACACTGAAGCTTTCTTT. It specifies CASSLQANTEAFF.

J is TRBJ1-6 and V is TRBV6-2 or TRBV6-3, with D hard to call. This CDR3 is 15 amino acids long. V lost 2 bases, J lost 6 bases, and 11 bases lay in between. Germline V gene sequence: CDR1 MNHEY, CDR2 SVGEGT. The CDR3 reads CASSYVAVGNSPLHF. Written as DNA, the CDR3 is TGTGCCAGCAGTTACGTGGCAGTCGGTAATTCACCCCTCCACTTT.

The sample holds one count of this clone. The V call is TRBV25-1, the J call TRBJ1-3; unclear D gene. The CDR3 spans 15 residues. Germline values: CDR1 MGHDK, CDR2 SYGVNS. V dropped 5 bases and J dropped 0 bases, with 11 bases sitting between them. The chain's CDR3 is CASSFLGSSGNTIYF. The CDR3 nucleotides are TGTGCCAGCAGTTTCTTAGGCTCCTCTGGAAACACCATATATTTT.

This clone was counted between two and nine times. The CDR3: CASSPGDRPNEQFF. In DNA, the CDR3 is TGTGCCAGCTCGCCCGGCGACAGGCCCAATGAGCAGTTCTTC. The rearrangement joins TRBV18 to TRBJ2-1, with a tentative D call TRBD1 (6 bases). V was cut by 6 bases and J by 6 bases, with 15 bases left in between. Germline CDR1 and CDR2: KGHSH and LQKENI. The CDR3 is 14 amino acids.

V usage is TRBV7-9 and J usage is TRBJ1-1, with unresolved D. From germline, CDR1 is SEHNR and CDR2 FQNEAQ (reference sequence). This CDR3 has 12 residues. Trimming cost V 1 base and J 11 bases, with 11 bases left between them. The CDR3 spells CASSLGANRAFF. DNA of the CDR3: TGTGCCAGCAGCTTAGGTGCTAATAGGGCTTTCTTT.

V gene TRBV4-3 combines with J gene TRBJ2-3; TRBD1 matches at 11 bases. The CDR3 runs 17 residues. From germline, CDR1 is LGHNA and CDR2 YSLEER. V lost 4 bases, J lost 5 bases, and 11 bases stayed unmatched. This CDR3 is CASSPKGQGAGLDTQYF. The CDR3, as DNA: TGCGCCAGCAGCCCTAAAGGACAGGGGGCCGGTCTAGATACGCAGTATTTT.

CDR3 region: CASSLGIQIGQLYGYTF. CDR3 coding DNA: TGTGCCAGCAGCTTAGGAATCCAGATAGGACAGCTTTATGGCTACACCTTC. The genes are TRBV7-8 and TRBJ1-2, with TRBD1 as a possible D gene (6 bases). Germline lookup yields CDR1 SGHVS and CDR2 FQNEAQ. The CDR3 extends over 17 amino acids. Trimming pared 1 base from V and 5 bases from J, leaving 20 bases between. The variable domain in full, with the rest retrieved from reference TRBV7-8 and TRBJ1-2, is GAGVSQSPRYKVAKRGQDVALRCDPISGHVSLFWYQQALGQGPEFLTYFQNEAQLDKSGLPSDRFFAERPEGSVSTLKIQRTQQEDSAVYLCASSLGIQIGQLYGYTFGSGTRLTVV.

This chain uses TRBV20-1 with TRBJ1-2; no clear D. The CDR3 runs to 9 residues. The germline gives CDR1 DFQATT, CDR2 SNEGSKA (reference sequence). V shed 3 bases and J shed 10 bases, with 6 bases lying between them. The CDR3 DNA is TGCAGTGCTAGTCCAGCCTACACCTTC. Its translation: CSASPAYTF.

The J gene is TRBJ1-2, the V gene TRBV28; no clear D. V was cut by 6 bases and J by 6 bases, with 14 bases left in between. Germline assignment: CDR1 MDHEN and CDR2 SYDVKM. The CDR3 covers 13 residues. CDR3 residues: CASSLRIKHGYTF. CDR3 in DNA: TGTGCCAGCAGCCTAAGGATCAAACATGGCTACACCTTC.

V gene TRBV7-3 combines with J gene TRBJ1-1; no firm D call. Germline V CDR1 and CDR2: SGHTA, FQGTGA. V gave up 2 bases and J gave up 1 base, with 5 bases separating them. This CDR3 is 13 amino acids long. This chain's CDR3 is CASSLGQNTEAFF. The CDR3 DNA follows: TGTGCCAGCAGCTTAGGGCAGAACACTGAAGCTTTCTTT.

The V and J genes are TRBV18 and TRBJ1-1; 8 bases line up with TRBD1. The J segment lost 0 bases and the V segment lost 3 bases, leaving 6 bases of the junction unmatched. CDR3 length equals 16 residues. Germline assignment: CDR1 KGHSH and CDR2 LQKENI. The CDR3 sequence: CASSPSGTGMNTEAFF. The CDR3 DNA sequence: TGTGCCAGCTCACCTTCCGGGACAGGTATGAACACTGAAGCTTTCTTT. The full variable domain, with the rest looked up from reference TRBV18 and TRBJ1-1, is NAGVMQNPRHLVRRRGQEARLRCSPMKGHSHVYWYRQLPEEGLKFMVYLQKENIIDESGMPKERFSAEFPKEGPSILRIQQVVRGDSAAYFCASSPSGTGMNTEAFFGQGTRLTVV.

Remarks on this clone: Other DNA sequences in this specimen translate into the identical CDR3. The chain combines TRBV7-9 with TRBJ1-2; possibly TRBD1 for D (5 bases). This CDR3 spans 13 amino acids. V lost 4 bases, J lost 5 bases, and 11 bases lay in between. Looked up from germline, CDR1 is SEHNR and CDR2 is FQNEAQ (reference sequence). The CDR3, as DNA: TGTGCCAGCAGCTCCGACAGAGTATATGGCTACACCTTC. This gives the protein CASSSDRVYGYTF.

The rearrangement joins TRBV7-9 to TRBJ1-1; D unclear. This CDR3 is 12 amino acids long. Germline V gene lookup returns CDR1 SEHNR and CDR2 FQNEAQ (reference sequence). The V end lost 3 bases, the J end lost 8 bases, and 10 bases lay between the germline ends. The CDR3 is CASSFRTPEAFF. As DNA, the CDR3 is TGTGCCAGCAGCTTTAGGACCCCAGAAGCTTTCTTT.

The chain combines TRBV5-1 with TRBJ2-5; no reliable D call. Germline assignment: CDR1 SGHRS and CDR2 YFSETQ. The CDR3 sequence is 15 residues long. Trimming stripped 0 bases from V and 2 bases from J, with 11 bases between. CDR3 DNA: TGCGCCAGCAGCTTGGATCCAGCAGGACAAGAGACCCAGTACTTC. It encodes CASSLDPAGQETQYF. The whole variable domain, remainder taken from reference TRBV5-1 and TRBJ2-5, is KAGVTQTPRYLIKTRGQQVTLSCSPISGHRSVSWYQQTPGQGLQFLFEYFSETQRNKGNFPGRFSGRQFSNSRSEMNVSTLELGDSALYLCASSLDPAGQETQYFGPGTRLLVL.

The chain's CDR3 is CASSFSGDLTYEQYF. The CDR3 nucleotides are TGTGCCAGCAGTTTTAGCGGGGACCTAACCTACGAGCAGTACTTC. J is TRBJ2-7 and V is TRBV6-6, with TRBD2 matching 8 bases. V was pared by 4 bases and J by 2 bases, with 7 bases of the junction left unmatched. The CDR3 sequence is 15 residues long. Germline CDR1 MNHNY, CDR2 SVGAGI (reference sequence).

This chain's CDR3 is CASSPRTGSTDTQYF. Here the CDR3 DNA reads TGTGCCAGCTCACCCCGGACAGGTAGCACAGATACGCAGTATTTT. The chain joins TRBV18 to TRBJ2-3; 7 nucleotides agree with TRBD1. Trimming took 3 bases from V and 0 from J; bases not matched to a gene: 3. CDR3 length: 15 amino acids. Germline V lookup: CDR1 KGHSH, CDR2 LQKENI.

V gene TRBV5-4 combines with J gene TRBJ2-7; 7 nucleotides line up with TRBD2. This CDR3 has 16 amino acids. Trimming at V came to 1 base and at J to 6 bases, leaving 13 bases not matched to a gene. Germline CDR1 is SGHNT and CDR2 is YYREEE (reference sequence). Written as DNA, the CDR3 is TGTGCCAGCAGCTTGAGGATGGGAGGGCCAAAGTTCGAGCAGTACTTC. Protein product: CASSLRMGGPKFEQYF.

This clone was recorded a few times. The chain employs TRBV6-1 and TRBJ1-5, with D uncertain. The CDR3 is made up of 16 amino acids. The ends were cut back, 2 bases at V and 3 bases at J, with 14 bases in the middle. Germline CDR1 MNHNS, CDR2 SASEGT. The DNA for the CDR3 is TGTGCCAGCAGTGAAAGTCCGGGGAGAGCCAATCAGCCCCAGCATTTT. Its translation is CASSESPGRANQPQHF.

The chain links TRBV3-1 (or the pseudogene TRBV3-2) to TRBJ2-3, with 13 bases aligning to TRBD2. Germline V CDR1 and CDR2: LGHDT, YNNKEL (reference sequence). The V segment lost 3 bases and the J segment 2 bases; nucleotides outside the gene matches: 14. This CDR3 comprises 20 residues. CDR3 nucleotide sequence: TGTGCCAGCAGCCAGGAATTACCTACCGGACTAGCGGGGGCCACAGATACGCAGTATTTT. It yields the protein CASSQELPTGLAGATDTQYF.

The V gene is TRBV20-1, the J gene TRBJ2-5; D is unresolved. The V end was cut by 1 base, the J end by 4 bases, with 1 base between. The CDR3 consists of 10 residues. Germline CDR1 and CDR2: DFQATT and SNEGSKA (reference sequence). DNA of the CDR3: TGCAGTGCTAGAGTAGAGACCCAGTACTTC. As protein: CSARVETQYF.

The rearrangement links TRBV12-3 or TRBV12-4 to TRBJ1-3; tentative D call: TRBD1 (5 bases). V lost 5 bases and J lost 8, with 13 bases in between. The CDR3 runs to 13 residues. The CDR3: CASSSQTVHTIYF. Written as DNA, the CDR3 is TGTGCCAGCAGTAGTCAGACAGTTCACACCATATATTTT.

The V and J genes are TRBV4-1 and TRBJ1-1; no firm D call. Germline values: CDR1 MGHRA, CDR2 YSYEKL. The CDR3 runs to 15 residues. V shed 1 base and J shed 6 bases, with 15 bases lying between them. CDR3: CASSQVAAGRPEAFF. CDR3 DNA: TGCGCCAGCAGCCAAGTGGCGGCAGGACGACCTGAAGCTTTCTTT.